This passage covers 18 T cell receptor beta chains from one sample sequenced in a study of T cell responses to AZD1222 COVID-19 vaccine. The repertoire was sequenced with immunoSEQ multiplex PCR; TCRdb's copy has only in-frame clones and lacks some. The sample lists 150,000 to 200,000 clones; 85% to 95% were seen once. The material sequenced was peripheral blood, taken on day 0 of AZD1222 vaccination. The receptors come from an adult in good health.

This clone was found a few times. The V gene is TRBV19, the J gene TRBJ1-1; a weak D match, TRBD1 (6 bases). V lost 6 bases, J lost 0 bases, and 20 bases lay in between. The CDR3 has 17 residues. The germline gives CDR1 LNHDA, CDR2 SQIVND (reference sequence). This CDR3 is CASRNLGHLRMNTEAFF. CDR3 DNA sequence: TGTGCCAGTAGGAACCTGGGACACCTGAGAATGAACACTGAAGCTTTCTTT.

This chain links TRBV19 with TRBJ1-2, with D possibly TRBD1 on 6 matching bases. Germline V gives CDR1 LNHDA, CDR2 SQIVND (reference sequence). The V end lost 5 bases, the J end lost 8 bases, and 18 bases lay between the germline ends. CDR3 length: 14 residues. The CDR3, as DNA: TGTGCCAGTAGTGCCGACTTGGACAGTCTAGGCTACACCTTC. Translated, it gives CASSADLDSLGYTF.

The chain uses TRBV9 and TRBJ1-4; no firm D call. V lost 0 bases, J lost 8 bases, and 11 bases lay in between. Germline V CDR1 and CDR2: SGDLS, YYNGEE. The CDR3 has 14 amino acids. CDR3: CASSVDSGKEKLFF. The CDR3 nucleotides are TGTGCCAGCAGCGTAGACTCCGGGAAGGAAAAACTGTTTTTT. The variable domain in full, with the rest retrieved from reference TRBV9 and TRBJ1-4, is DSGVTQTPKHLITATGQRVTLRCSPRSGDLSVYWYQQSLDQGLQFLIQYYNGEERAKGNILERFSAQQFPDLHSELNLSSLELGDSALYFCASSVDSGKEKLFFGSGTQLSVL.

This sequence joins TRBV19 and TRBJ2-7; D is undetermined. Trimming removed 3 bases at V and 0 bases at J, with 12 bases between. Germline V gives CDR1 LNHDA, CDR2 SQIVND (reference sequence). The CDR3 contains 15 residues. CDR3 region: CASSIRPGFSYEQYF. CDR3 nucleotide sequence: TGTGCCAGTAGTATCCGGCCTGGATTCTCCTACGAGCAGTACTTC.

The chain joins TRBV27 to TRBJ1-1; D call uncertain. The germline CDR1 and CDR2 sequences are MNHEY and SMNVEV (reference sequence). The CDR3 sequence is 13 residues long. Trimming left V 8 bases short and J 0 bases short, with 10 bases between. Written as DNA, the CDR3 is TGTGCCAGCTCCGAGACGGTGAACACTGAAGCTTTCTTT. This encodes CASSETVNTEAFF.

V is TRBV5-5 and J is TRBJ1-2; TRBD1 agrees at 10 bases. Trimming at V came to 5 bases and at J to 4 bases, leaving 8 bases not matched to a gene. CDR3 length: 15 amino acids. Germline-derived CDR1 and CDR2 are SGHKS and YYEKEE (reference sequence). CDR3 loop: CASRTGQGISYGYTF. In nucleotides, the CDR3 is TGTGCCAGCAGGACGGGACAGGGGATAAGCTATGGCTACACCTTC.

The chain recombines TRBV27 with TRBJ1-5; 8 bases match TRBD1. Per the germline V gene, CDR1 is MNHEY and CDR2 is SMNVEV (reference sequence). CDR3 length equals 14 residues. Trimming removed 6 bases from V and 1 base from J; junction bases left unmatched: 2. CDR3 DNA: TGTGCCAGCAGCCACAGGGGGAGCAATCAGCCCCAGCATTTT. Translated, it gives CASSHRGSNQPQHF.

CDR3 in DNA: TGCGCCAGCAGCCCTCAACAGGGGAACACTGAAGCTTTCTTT. It is translated as CASSPQQGNTEAFF. This chain joins TRBV4-1 and TRBJ1-1, with D possibly being TRBD1 (6 bases). V was pared by 4 bases and J by 1 base, with 10 bases between. The CDR3 consists of 14 residues. Germline-derived CDR1 and CDR2 are MGHRA and YSYEKL.

The V and J genes are TRBV5-6 and TRBJ1-2; D gene unclear. This CDR3 region has 13 residues. Germline CDR1 is SGHDT and CDR2 is YYEEEE. V lost 1 base to trimming and J lost 3 bases, with 7 bases between them. The DNA for the CDR3 is TGTGCCAGCAGCTTGTGGGGTGACTATGGCTACACCTTC. Its protein is CASSLWGDYGYTF.

This chain uses TRBV10-3 with TRBJ2-3; 7 bases line up with TRBD2. CDR1 and CDR2 from the germline V gene are ENHRY and SYGVKD. The CDR3 has 14 residues. After removal of 5 bases from V and 7 bases from J, the junction contained 9 bases not matched to a gene. Here the CDR3 reads CAISTAGVENTQYF. As DNA, the CDR3 is TGTGCCATCAGTACCGCGGGAGTGGAGAATACGCAGTATTTT.

V usage is TRBV5-4 and J usage is TRBJ2-1; D is perhaps TRBD2 (6 bases). This CDR3 is built from 14 residues. Germline V gene data show CDR1 as SGHNT and CDR2 as YYREEE (reference sequence). The V and J ends lost 0 bases and 6 bases respectively, with 10 bases between them. Written as DNA, the CDR3 is TGTGCCAGCAGCTTGGGCCCGGGAGTCAATGAGCAGTTCTTC. This codes for CASSLGPGVNEQFF. The variable domain in full, completed from reference TRBV5-4 and TRBJ2-1, reads ETGVTQSPTHLIKTRGQQVTLRCSSQSGHNTVSWYQQALGQGPQFIFQYYREEENGRGNFPPRFSGLQFPNYSSELNVNALELDDSALYLCASSLGPGVNEQFFGPGTRLTVL.

The V and J genes are TRBV5-5 and TRBJ1-2, with D maybe TRBD1 (5 bases). V was trimmed by 1 base and J by 7 bases, leaving 14 bases between them. CDR3 length: 14 amino acids. The V gene's germline CDR1 is SGHKS and CDR2 YYEKEE (reference sequence). The CDR3, as DNA: TGTGCCAGCAGCTTGACCTGGGGGGACTCTGGCTACACCTTC. As protein: CASSLTWGDSGYTF.

The chain uses TRBV6-1 and TRBJ1-6, with a weak D call TRBD1 (6 bases). The CDR3 covers 15 residues. V was pared by 0 bases and J by 7 bases, with 10 bases between. Germline assignment: CDR1 MNHNS and CDR2 SASEGT. The CDR3 spells CASSEAGQLNSPLHF. In DNA, the CDR3 is TGTGCCAGCAGTGAAGCCGGACAGTTAAATTCACCCCTCCACTTT.

This clone is a singleton in its sample. The chain couples TRBV6-6 to TRBJ1-1; D remains ambiguous. CDR1 is MNHNY and CDR2 is SVGAGI in the germline V gene (reference sequence). This CDR3 is 14 amino acids long. V was cut by 4 bases and J by 1 base, with 10 bases left in between. The CDR3 here is CASSSTRGNTEAFF. The CDR3, as DNA: TGTGCCAGCAGTTCCACCCGGGGGAACACTGAAGCTTTCTTT.

This clone has a single count. The V call is TRBV4-1, the J call TRBJ2-1; tentative D call: TRBD1 (5 bases). This CDR3 contains 16 residues. Germline assignment: CDR1 MGHRA and CDR2 YSYEKL. V was pared by 0 bases and J by 7 bases, with 16 bases between. The CDR3 coding sequence is TGCGCCAGCAGCCAAGATTTAGGGGCTCTACTTAATGAGCAGTTCTTC. Residues: CASSQDLGALLNEQFF.

The chain recombines TRBV19 with TRBJ2-3; D may be TRBD2 (6 bases). The V gene lost 10 bases and the J gene lost 2 bases, with 16 bases spanning the gap. This CDR3 comprises 14 residues. Germline V CDR1 and CDR2: LNHDA, SQIVND (reference sequence). The DNA for the CDR3 is TGTGCCACGGAGCCCAGCGGGTACACAGATACGCAGTATTTT. Its protein product is CATEPSGYTDTQYF.

The CDR3 DNA sequence: TGTGCCAGCAGTTTTTTGGGGGGAACTGGGGCCAACGTCCTGACTTTC. Encoded protein: CASSFLGGTGANVLTF. This chain links TRBV27 with TRBJ2-6; a possible D gene is TRBD2 (6 bases). This CDR3 is built from 16 residues. Germline lookup yields CDR1 MNHEY and CDR2 SMNVEV (reference sequence). V was pared by 3 bases and J by 2 bases, with 11 bases between.

The chain is built from TRBV3-1 (or the pseudogene TRBV3-2) and TRBJ2-1; 9 bases are a match to TRBD1. The CDR3 is made up of 15 amino acids. Trimming at V came to 6 bases and at J to 2 bases, leaving 5 bases not matched to a gene. Germline V CDR1 and CDR2: LGHDT, YNNKEL (reference sequence). This chain's CDR3 is CASSKTGGAYNEQFF. The CDR3 bases are TGTGCCAGCAGTAAGACAGGGGGGGCCTACAATGAGCAGTTCTTC.